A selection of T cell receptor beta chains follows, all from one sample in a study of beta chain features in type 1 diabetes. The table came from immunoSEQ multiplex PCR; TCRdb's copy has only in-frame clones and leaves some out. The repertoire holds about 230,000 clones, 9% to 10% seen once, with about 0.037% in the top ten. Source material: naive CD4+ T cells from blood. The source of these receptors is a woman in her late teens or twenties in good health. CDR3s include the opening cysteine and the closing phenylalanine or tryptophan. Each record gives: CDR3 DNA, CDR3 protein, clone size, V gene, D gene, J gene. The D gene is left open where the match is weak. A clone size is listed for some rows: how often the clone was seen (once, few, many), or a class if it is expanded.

CDR3nt: TGCGCCAGCAGCTTGCTACCGGGACAGGGAATCGAGGTTGGCTACACCTTC
CDR3aa: CASSLLPGQGIEVGYTF
abundance: -
v_gene: TRBV5-1
d_gene: TRBD1
j_gene: TRBJ1-2

CDR3nt: TGCGCCAGCAGCCCCGGACCCGGGGGACAGCGAAATCAGCCCCAGCATTTT
CDR3aa: CASSPGPGGQRNQPQHF
abundance: few
v_gene: TRBV4-1
d_gene: TRBD1
j_gene: TRBJ1-5

CDR3nt: TGTGCCAGCAGCCTGGGGCCCCAAGAGACCCAGTACTTC
CDR3aa: CASSLGPQETQYF
abundance: few
v_gene: TRBV5-4
d_gene: -
j_gene: TRBJ2-5

CDR3nt: TGTGCCAGCAGCGAACGGGACAGTGCCTACGAGCAGTACTTC
CDR3aa: CASSERDSAYEQYF
abundance: few
v_gene: TRBV9
d_gene: TRBD1
j_gene: TRBJ2-7

CDR3nt: TGTGCCAGCAGTTCGGACAGATCCTATGGCTACACCTTC
CDR3aa: CASSSDRSYGYTF
abundance: -
v_gene: TRBV14
d_gene: -
j_gene: TRBJ1-2

CDR3nt: TGTGCCAGCAGCCAGTCTCCAGGGAACACTGAAGCTTTCTTT
CDR3aa: CASSQSPGNTEAFF
abundance: few
v_gene: TRBV7-9
d_gene: -
j_gene: TRBJ1-1

CDR3nt: TGTGCCAGCAGTTATTTGGGACAGGGGAGTCAGCCCCAGCATTTT
CDR3aa: CASSYLGQGSQPQHF
abundance: -
v_gene: TRBV6-6
d_gene: TRBD1
j_gene: TRBJ1-5

CDR3nt: TGTGCCTGGAGTGAAGGGAGACACACCATATATTTT
CDR3aa: CAWSEGRHTIYF
abundance: few
v_gene: TRBV30
d_gene: -
j_gene: TRBJ1-3

CDR3nt: TGTGCCAGCAGCCGGACGACAGGACTCACCACAGAAGCTTTCTTT
CDR3aa: CASSRTTGLTTEAFF
abundance: -
v_gene: TRBV11-2
d_gene: -
j_gene: TRBJ1-1

CDR3nt: TGCGCCAGCAGGGACAGGGGGAGAGGCACTGAAGCTTTCTTT
CDR3aa: CASRDRGRGTEAFF
abundance: -
v_gene: TRBV4-1
d_gene: TRBD1
j_gene: TRBJ1-1

CDR3nt: TGTGCCAGCAGTTTAGAGGGCTACGAGCAGTACTTC
CDR3aa: CASSLEGYEQYF
abundance: few
v_gene: TRBV27
d_gene: -
j_gene: TRBJ2-7